Described below is a single T cell receptor (beta chain) sequence and its context. Its antigen is undetermined. The CDR3 runs to 13 residues. Germline CDR1 and CDR2: SEHNR and FQNEAQ (reference sequence). Trimming cost V 5 bases and J 12 bases, with 17 bases left between them. Per the original methods: ImmunoSEQ only sent back junction sequences with no quality scores, so filtering was done differently. Sequencing was performed with immunoSEQ multiplex PCR; in TCRdb, only in-frame clones are kept and a portion is missing. V, J and clone size are those of that table, while D and trimming were read from the DNA. The sample lists about 580,000 clones; roughly 98% were seen once. CD45RO negativity and positive selection for CCR7 defined naive CD8 cells, a population that excluded terminally differentiated effector memory CD45RA+ cells. This record comes from a study of shared clonotypes between healthy human individuals. Across the whole study: Per donor, three plates held CD4 naive cells, three held CD4 memory, two held CD8 naive and one held CD8 memory.

Points from the study as a whole: Only blood samples were collected, and tissue repertoires likely differ. Non-shared clonotypes were found to have lower generation probabilities than the clonotypes that were shared by all four of the sorted-subset donors.

V is TRBV7-9 and J is TRBJ2-1; maybe TRBD2 (6 bases). The sequence derives from a man under 40 in good health. Sequencing used naive CD8+ T cells sorted from blood. The CDR3 spells CASSPGLTRGQFF. CDR3 bases: TGTGCCAGCAGCCCCGGACTAACCCGGGGGCAGTTCTTC.